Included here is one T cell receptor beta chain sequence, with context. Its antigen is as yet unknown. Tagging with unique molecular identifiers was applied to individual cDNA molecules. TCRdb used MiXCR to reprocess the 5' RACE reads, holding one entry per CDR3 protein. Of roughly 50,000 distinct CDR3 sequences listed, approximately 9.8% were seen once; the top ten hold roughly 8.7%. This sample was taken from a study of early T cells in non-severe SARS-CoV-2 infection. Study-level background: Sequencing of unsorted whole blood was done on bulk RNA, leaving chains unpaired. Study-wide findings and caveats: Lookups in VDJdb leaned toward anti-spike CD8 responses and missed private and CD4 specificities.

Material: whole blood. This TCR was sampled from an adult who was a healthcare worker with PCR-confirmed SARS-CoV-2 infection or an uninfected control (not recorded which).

The CDR3, as DNA: TGTGCCAGCAGCTATGACAGGTTTACTGAAGCTTTCTTT. Amino acids: CASSYDRFTEAFF. V and J are TRBV28 and TRBJ1-1; tentative D call: TRBD1 (6 bases). The CDR3 sequence is 13 residues long. Trimming cost V 6 bases and J 5 bases, with 13 bases left between them. Germline-derived CDR1 and CDR2 are MDHEN and SYDVKM.